These T cell receptor beta chains were read from a single sample in a study of blood T cell repertoires in COVID-19. Method: immunoSEQ multiplex PCR; TCRdb's copy keeps in-frame clones and lacks some. The data contain some 200,000 clones, approximately 90% of them singletons. The sequencing input was peripheral blood. Receptor source: a man aged 35-49 years with active or convalescent COVID-19. Each CDR3 is given with its conserved first and last residue. A D gene is named only where the DNA matches it firmly. The size field is filled for only some rows; it gives once, few, many or a size class.

J,V,size,D,DNA,CDR3
TRBJ1-4,TRBV4-1,few,-,TGCGCCAGCAGCCTAGACCCGGGACAAGGGAATGAAAAACTGTTTTTT,CASSLDPGQGNEKLFF
TRBJ1-6,TRBV5-5,-,-,TGTGCCAGCAGCCCCGGACAGTGGCCCAATTCACCCCTCCACTTT,CASSPGQWPNSPLHF
TRBJ2-2,TRBV15,-,TRBD1,TGTGCCACCAGTACCCTACAGGGGAGGAACACCGGGGAGCTGTTTTTT,CATSTLQGRNTGELFF
TRBJ2-5,TRBV7-9,-,TRBD1,TGTGCCAGCAGCTTAGGTGCAGGGGGCAACAGAGAGACCCAGTACTTC,CASSLGAGGNRETQYF
TRBJ2-5,TRBV5-1,few,-,TGCGCCAGCAGCTGGGGAGGTCGGGAGACCCAGTACTTC,CASSWGGRETQYF
TRBJ2-7,TRBV5-1,once,TRBD1,TGCGCCAGCAGGGGAGACAGGGGGCATTTCGACGAGCAGTACTTC,CASRGDRGHFDEQYF
TRBJ2-5,TRBV3-1/TRBV3-2,-,-,TGTGCCAGCAGCTTAGGACAGGTCGCGGGGGAGACCCAGTACTTC,CASSLGQVAGETQYF
TRBJ2-1,TRBV3-1/TRBV3-2,-,TRBD2,TGTGCCAGCAGCCAAGATGGACTAGTCAGCAATGAGCAGTTCTTC,CASSQDGLVSNEQFF
TRBJ2-5,TRBV19,-,-,TGTGCCAGTAGTACATGGACAGACCAAGAGACCCAGTACTTC,CASSTWTDQETQYF
TRBJ1-6,TRBV25-1,once,TRBD1,TGTGCCAGCAGTGCAGGACAGGGAGGACTCCACTTT,CASSAGQGGLHF
TRBJ1-1,TRBV4-3,-,-,TGCGCCAGCAGCCAAGAACCTGGGAGTTCTGAAGCTTTCTTT,CASSQEPGSSEAFF
TRBJ1-2,TRBV7-2,-,-,TGTGCCAGCAGCCTGACAAGGACAAGTGGTTATGGCTACACCTTC,CASSLTRTSGYGYTF
TRBJ2-2,TRBV19,-,-,TGTGCCAGTAGTCCCGTGACGGACACCACCGGGGAGCTGTTTTTT,CASSPVTDTTGELFF
TRBJ2-7,TRBV5-4,-,TRBD1,TGTGCCAGCAGCTTGTGGGAGGTGGGACAGGGGGTTCCCTACGAGCAGTACTTC,CASSLWEVGQGVPYEQYF
TRBJ1-2,TRBV6-6,-,TRBD1,TGTGCCAGCAGTCAGGACAGGTTCTATGGCTACACCTTC,CASSQDRFYGYTF
TRBJ1-5,TRBV28,many,-,TGTGCCAGCAGTTTCGTCGATCAGCCCCAGCATTTT,CASSFVDQPQHF
TRBJ1-4,TRBV5-1,-,-,TGCGCCAGCACAGCCCTACGCGGGACGGCGACGGGAAATGAAAAACTGTTTTTT,CASTALRGTATGNEKLFF
TRBJ1-1,TRBV9,-,-,TGTGCCAGCAGCGTAGGGGCCCAGGCTAAAGGGGACACTGAAGCTTTCTTT,CASSVGAQAKGDTEAFF
TRBJ1-1,TRBV7-2,-,-,TGTGCCAGCAGCTTAAGCGCAGGGCAGGGCACTGAAGCTTTCTTT,CASSLSAGQGTEAFF
TRBJ2-7,TRBV5-1,-,TRBD1,TGCGCCAGCAGCCCCGTGACAGGGGTCTACGAGCAGTACTTC,CASSPVTGVYEQYF
TRBJ2-2,TRBV28,-,TRBD1,TGTGCCAGCGGAGGACAGGGGAACACCGGGGAGCTGTTTTTT,CASGGQGNTGELFF
TRBJ2-3,TRBV18,-,-,TGTGCCAGCTCTGCCGACGGCAAACCAGGAGATACGCAGTATTTT,CASSADGKPGDTQYF
TRBJ2-1,TRBV6-2/TRBV6-3,-,TRBD2,TGTGCCAGCAGTCGCCCGGGACTAGCGGGAGATTCTGGCAGCCAGTTCTTC,CASSRPGLAGDSGSQFF
TRBJ1-2,TRBV27,-,-,TGTGCCAGCAGTTCCGCAGGGAAAAACTATGGCTACACCTTC,CASSSAGKNYGYTF
TRBJ2-5,TRBV6-6,-,-,TGTGCCAGCAGTTTTGGGACACCTGGGGAGACCCAGTACTTC,CASSFGTPGETQYF
TRBJ1-2,TRBV28,-,TRBD1,TGTGCCAGCAGTTCCCGACAGGGGGCGTGGGGCTACACCTTC,CASSSRQGAWGYTF
TRBJ1-1,TRBV5-1,-,TRBD1,TGCGCCAGCAGCTTGGAGGGGGCTAAGCGTTTAAACACTGAAGCTTTCTTT,CASSLEGAKRLNTEAFF
TRBJ2-7,TRBV3-1/TRBV3-2,-,TRBD1,TGTGCCAGCAGGCTGACAGGGGGATCCTACGAGCAGTACTTC,CASRLTGGSYEQYF
TRBJ1-1,TRBV12-3/TRBV12-4,once,TRBD1,TGTGCCAGCATTCGGACAGGGGGTACTGAAGCTTTCTTT,CASIRTGGTEAFF
TRBJ2-5,TRBV5-4,-,-,TGTGCCAGCAGCTTCAAGGACTTACAAGAGACCCAGTACTTC,CASSFKDLQETQYF
TRBJ1-5,TRBV9,-,-,TGTGCCAGCAGCCCTACCCGGACAGTTCCAGATAGCAATCAGCCCCAGCATTTT,CASSPTRTVPDSNQPQHF
TRBJ1-1,TRBV3-1/TRBV3-2,-,-,TGTGCCAGCAGCCAATCTACAGGGTTGGGAAACACTGAAGCTTTCTTT,CASSQSTGLGNTEAFF
TRBJ2-7,TRBV6-2/TRBV6-3,-,-,TGTGCCAGCAGTTACTACCGGGGGGAGCAGTACTTC,CASSYYRGEQYF
TRBJ1-5,TRBV12-3/TRBV12-4,-,-,TGTGCCAGCAGTTTAGCTGGCGGTCAGCCCCAGCATTTT,CASSLAGGQPQHF
TRBJ2-3,TRBV7-9,-,-,TGTGCCAGCAGCTTCGGTATGGGCACAGATACGCAGTATTTT,CASSFGMGTDTQYF
TRBJ1-5,TRBV10-3,once,TRBD1,TGTGCCATCAGTGAGAGGGCCCTCCCCCCGGGACAGGGGGCACCTCAGCCCCAGCATTTT,CAISERALPPGQGAPQPQHF
TRBJ1-5,TRBV28,-,-,TGTGCCAGCAGTTTAGTAAGGGGCGTCAATCAGCCCCAGCATTTT,CASSLVRGVNQPQHF
TRBJ1-1,TRBV6-5,-,-,TGTGCCAGCAGTTACAGCAGGGGCCAGAACACTGAAGCTTTCTTT,CASSYSRGQNTEAFF
TRBJ1-5,TRBV19,once,-,TGTGCCAGTAGCCCAGACATAGGCAATCAGCCCCAGCATTTT,CASSPDIGNQPQHF
TRBJ2-7,TRBV27,-,TRBD1,TGTGCCAGCAGCGGGACAGGGCTCGAGCAGTACTTC,CASSGTGLEQYF
TRBJ2-5,TRBV5-6,-,-,TGTGCCAGCACCAGTATAGGAGTGCCGACCCAGTACTTC,CASTSIGVPTQYF
TRBJ2-5,TRBV15,-,-,TGTGCCACCAGCAGAGATCCCGACAGTCAGGGGACCCAGTACTTC,CATSRDPDSQGTQYF
TRBJ1-5,TRBV7-2,-,-,TGTGCCAGCAGCCCTTTTGAGGGCGAACAGCCCCAGCATTTT,CASSPFEGEQPQHF
TRBJ2-7,TRBV11-3,-,TRBD1,TGTGCCAGCAGCCCGAGGACCGGGACAGGCACCTACGAGCAGTACTTC,CASSPRTGTGTYEQYF
TRBJ1-3,TRBV5-5,-,-,TGTGCCAGCAAAGACGACGGGACATTCGGTGGAAACACCATATATTTT,CASKDDGTFGGNTIYF